These 22 T cell receptor beta chains were sequenced from one sample in a study of CD8 T cells in Susac syndrome. RNA was extracted with the RNeasy kit, and a quantity of about 0.45 to 1 ug was reverse transcribed using random hexamers. TCRdb independently ran MiXCR on the immunoSEQ multiplex PCR reads; one entry per CDR3 protein. The sample holds more than 110,000 distinct CDR3 sequences, 94% seen once. The sequencing input was CD8+ T cells from PBMCs. Every receptor here comes from a human donor in good health.

This rearrangement joins TRBV19 to TRBJ2-7; D uncertain. From germline, CDR1 is LNHDA and CDR2 SQIVND (reference sequence). The CDR3 loop spans 13 amino acids. V was clipped by 6 bases and J by 0 bases, with 9 bases between them. The CDR3 nucleotides read TGTGCCAGTAGGGAAGCGATCTCCTACGAGCAGTACTTC. Residues: CASREAISYEQYF.

In its sample, this clonotype was seen once. This chain connects TRBV2 to TRBJ2-5, with 9 bases identical to TRBD1. The CDR3 spans 12 residues. Germline CDR1 SNHLY, CDR2 FYNNEI. V was clipped by 8 bases and J by 6 bases; unmatched bases: 4. The CDR3 loop is CASLDRGQTQYF. CDR3 bases: TGTGCCAGCCTGGACAGGGGACAGACCCAGTACTTC.

The rearrangement joins TRBV27 to TRBJ2-1, with TRBD2 matching 10 bases. Germline CDR1 MNHEY, CDR2 SMNVEV (reference sequence). The CDR3 covers 14 residues. V dropped 8 bases and J dropped 5; count of bases not matched to a gene: 6. The CDR3 nucleotides are TGTGCCAGCGGACTAGCGGAGCTAGACAATGAGCAGTTCTTC. Translation gives CASGLAELDNEQFF.

The gene calls are TRBV12-3 or TRBV12-4 and TRBJ2-7; D remains unclear. The CDR3 consists of 13 residues. The V gene lost 3 bases and the J gene lost 3 bases, with 9 bases spanning the gap. DNA for the CDR3: TGTGCCAGCAGTTTCAGCACGGGCTACGAGCAGTACTTC. It codes for CASSFSTGYEQYF.

The CDR3 sequence is CASRAGTGGQPQHF. In nucleotides, the CDR3 is TGTGCCAGCAGGGCAGGGACAGGGGGTCAGCCCCAGCATTTT. V and J are TRBV27 and TRBJ1-5, with TRBD1 matching over 11 bases. Germline values: CDR1 MNHEY, CDR2 SMNVEV (reference sequence). V dropped 6 bases and J dropped 6; count of bases not matched to a gene: 4. This CDR3 spans 14 amino acids.

This clonotype was detected once. The J gene is TRBJ2-7, the V gene TRBV4-2; D is unclear. The CDR3 is made up of 13 amino acids. Trimming left V 1 base short and J 2 bases short, with 6 bases between. CDR1 and CDR2 (germline): LGHNA, YNFKEQ. The CDR3: CASSQGKTYEQYF. The CDR3 bases are TGTGCCAGCAGCCAAGGAAAAACCTACGAGCAGTACTTC.

The chain joins TRBV19 to TRBJ2-3; TRBD2 matches at 9 bases. CDR1 and CDR2 (germline): LNHDA, SQIVND (reference sequence). The CDR3 sequence is 14 residues long. Unmatched junction bases numbered 9, after V lost 5 bases and J lost 9 bases. The CDR3 sequence: CASSGREGPRTQYF. The CDR3 region has the DNA TGTGCCAGTAGTGGGCGGGAGGGCCCCCGCACGCAGTATTTT.

The J gene is TRBJ2-1, the V gene TRBV30, with 7 bases matching TRBD2. With 0 bases clipped from V and 10 bases from J, the junction kept 6 bases outside the gene matches. The germline V gene has CDR1 GTSNPN and CDR2 SVGIG (reference sequence). CDR3 size: 13 residues. The CDR3 loop is CAWSVGEGLEQFF. The DNA of the CDR3 is TGTGCCTGGAGTGTGGGGGAGGGCCTCGAGCAGTTCTTC.

The V call is TRBV12-3 or TRBV12-4, the J call TRBJ2-3; possible D gene TRBD2, 7 bases. V was pared by 4 bases and J by 2 bases, with 16 bases between. The CDR3 sequence is 16 residues long. CDR3 sequence (DNA): TGTGCCAGCAGTTATAGGGGGGAGGGCTACACAGATACGCAGTATTTT. Translation gives CASSYRGEGYTDTQYF.

This clonotype was seen just once. The V call is TRBV19, the J call TRBJ2-7; the match to TRBD1 covers 8 bases. In germline, CDR1 is LNHDA, CDR2 SQIVND (reference sequence). The trim removed 5 bases at V and 1 base at J, leaving 7 bases unmatched. There are 15 residues in the CDR3. The DNA for the CDR3 is TGTGCCAGTAGTCTCCGGACAGGGCCGTCCTACGAGCAGTACTTC. Encoded protein: CASSLRTGPSYEQYF.

The chain joins TRBV12-3 or TRBV12-4 to TRBJ1-5; D is unresolved. Trimming took off 3 bases at V and 1 base at J, with 7 bases between the two ends. CDR3 length: 14 residues. The CDR3 DNA reads as TGTGCCAGCAGTTTGTCGGGGAGCAATCAGCCCCAGCATTTT. This codes for CASSLSGSNQPQHF.

The V gene is TRBV7-9, the J gene TRBJ2-7; possible D gene TRBD1, 5 bases. The CDR3 has 14 residues. V was clipped by 5 bases and J by 2 bases, with 13 bases between them. Germline CDR1 and CDR2: SEHNR and FQNEAQ (reference sequence). CDR3: CASSHVDSPYEQYF. The CDR3 coding sequence is TGTGCCAGCAGCCACGTCGACAGCCCCTACGAGCAGTACTTC.

The chain links TRBV29-1 to TRBJ2-3; TRBD2 matches at 7 bases. From germline, CDR1 is SQVTM and CDR2 ANQGSEA. The junction had 11 bases not matched to a gene; V was cut back by 3 bases and J by 5 bases. CDR3 length: 15 residues. The CDR3 region has the DNA TGCAGCGTTGAGGTCGGGGGGAGAGGGCAAGATACGCAGTATTTT. As protein: CSVEVGGRGQDTQYF.

The rearrangement joins TRBV19 to TRBJ1-1; a weak D match, TRBD1 (5 bases). V lost 5 bases, J lost 0 bases, and 10 bases lay in between. The CDR3 totals 14 residues. Germline V lookup: CDR1 LNHDA, CDR2 SQIVND (reference sequence). The CDR3: CASSEGPMNTEAFF. The CDR3 bases are TGTGCCAGTAGTGAGGGGCCCATGAACACTGAAGCTTTCTTT.

The chain joins TRBV20-1 to TRBJ2-5; 11 bases agree with TRBD1. With V trimmed by 6 bases and J by 6 bases, 6 bases remained unmatched. CDR1 and CDR2 (germline): DFQATT, SNEGSKA (reference sequence). The CDR3 runs 13 residues. The CDR3 DNA follows: TGCAGTGCAACGGACAGGGGGCTTAAGACCCAGTACTTC. It encodes CSATDRGLKTQYF.

The V gene is TRBV5-4, the J gene TRBJ1-2; D unresolved. CDR3 size: 13 residues. Germline CDR1 SGHNT, CDR2 YYREEE (reference sequence). The germline V and J ends were trimmed by 0 bases and 4 bases, with 7 bases remaining between them. The CDR3 spells CASSLGVTYGYTF. The CDR3, as DNA: TGTGCCAGCAGCTTGGGCGTCACCTATGGCTACACCTTC. Full variable domain (outside the CDR3, taken from reference TRBV5-4 and TRBJ1-2): ETGVTQSPTHLIKTRGQQVTLRCSSQSGHNTVSWYQQALGQGPQFIFQYYREEENGRGNFPPRFSGLQFPNYSSELNVNALELDDSALYLCASSLGVTYGYTFGSGTRLTVV.

The rearrangement links TRBV6-4 to TRBJ2-3; tentative D call: TRBD2 (5 bases). V was trimmed by 8 bases and J by 4 bases, leaving 10 bases between them. The germline gives CDR1 MRHNA, CDR2 SNTAGT. The CDR3 contains 12 residues. The CDR3 bases are TGTGCCAGCCCGACGAGGGCAGATACGCAGTATTTT. Protein sequence: CASPTRADTQYF.

The chain has TRBV28 and TRBJ2-4; no reliable D call. The length of the CDR3 is 13 residues. The V gene lost 2 bases and the J gene lost 0 bases, with 2 bases spanning the gap. CDR1 is MDHEN and CDR2 is SYDVKM in the germline V gene. The CDR3 here is CASSLTAKNIQYF. In nucleotides, the CDR3 is TGTGCCAGCAGTTTAACAGCCAAAAACATTCAGTACTTC.

This clonotype was seen only once. The chain employs TRBV6-5 and TRBJ2-7, with D unresolved. The CDR3 sequence is 13 residues long. The V and J ends lost 6 bases and 0 bases respectively, with 9 bases between them. Germline-derived CDR1 and CDR2 are MNHEY and SVGAGI. The CDR3 sequence is CASRLLSSYEQYF. CDR3 nucleotide sequence: TGTGCCAGCAGACTGCTAAGCTCCTACGAGCAGTACTTC.

The chain uses TRBV6-5 and TRBJ1-1, with 8 nucleotides matching TRBD1. In germline, CDR1 is MNHEY, CDR2 SVGAGI. This CDR3 has 12 residues. Here the CDR3 reads CGGDRGITEAFF. The CDR3 nucleotides are TGTGGAGGAGACAGGGGAATCACTGAAGCTTTCTTT.

CDR3 amino acids: CAWSKGTSGSDEQYF. The CDR3, as DNA: TGTGCCTGGAGTAAAGGGACTAGCGGGAGCGACGAGCAGTACTTC. This chain uses TRBV30 with TRBJ2-7; 14 bases fit TRBD2. The V gene's germline CDR1 is GTSNPN and CDR2 SVGIG (reference sequence). CDR3 length: 15 amino acids. The V and J ends lost 2 bases and 5 bases, in that order; junction bases with no gene match: 5.

The chain uses TRBV29-1 and TRBJ1-2; D may be TRBD1 (5 bases). Trimming removed 0 bases at V and 2 bases at J, with 19 bases between. CDR1 and CDR2 from the germline V gene are SQVTM and ANQGSEA. The CDR3 contains 17 residues. CDR3 protein: CSVEDQGTDYYNYGYTF. The CDR3, as DNA: TGCAGCGTTGAAGATCAGGGCACTGACTATTACAACTATGGCTACACCTTC.